This T cell receptor beta chain originates from a study of spatial heterogeneity in lung cancer. Turning to the study itself: Matched bulk RNA-seq provided a T cell module score, and TCR transcript counts in tumor regions correlated strongly with it. Averaged across combinations, each unique TCR and UMI pairing appeared more than ten times in raw reads, which were uncorrected. The study, taken as a whole, reports: Counts of expanded alpha and beta TCRs within tumors tracked the tumor nonsynonymous mutation count.

A note on this clonotype: Antigen unknown.

Noted time point: sample taken at primary tumor resection. The sequenced material consisted of unsorted whole RNA from tumor, nontumor lung or frozen PBMC. Every TCR cDNA molecule bore its own unique molecular identifier. From the 5' RACE reads, TCRdb called clonotypes with MiXCR, one entry per CDR3 protein. Of more than 9,500 distinct CDR3 sequences listed, roughly 15% were seen once; the top ten hold about 16%. The sequence came from a male donor with early-stage non-small cell lung cancer. Sequenced material: lung tumor tissue, taken at surgery.

The CDR3, as DNA: TGTGCCAGCACCCCGCAGGGGGCGATTTACGGCTACACCTTC. It specifies CASTPQGAIYGYTF. The rearrangement uses TRBV12-3 or TRBV12-4 and TRBJ1-2; 8 bases are shared with TRBD1. The CDR3 consists of 14 residues. After removal of 7 bases from V and 8 bases from J, the junction contained 12 bases not matched to a gene.